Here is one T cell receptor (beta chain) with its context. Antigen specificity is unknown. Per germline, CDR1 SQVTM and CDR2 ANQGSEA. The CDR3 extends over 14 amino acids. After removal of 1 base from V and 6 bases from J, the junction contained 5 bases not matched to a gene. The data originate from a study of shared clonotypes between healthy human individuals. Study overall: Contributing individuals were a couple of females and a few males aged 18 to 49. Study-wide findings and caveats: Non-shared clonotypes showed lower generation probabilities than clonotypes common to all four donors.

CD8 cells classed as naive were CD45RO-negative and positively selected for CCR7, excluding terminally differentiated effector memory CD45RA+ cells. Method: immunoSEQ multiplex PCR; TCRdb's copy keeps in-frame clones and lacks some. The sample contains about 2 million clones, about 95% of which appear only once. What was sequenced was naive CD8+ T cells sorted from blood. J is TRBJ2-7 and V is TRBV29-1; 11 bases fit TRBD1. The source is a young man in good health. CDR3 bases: TGCAGCGTTGAAGTCGGACAGGGGGCTGGCGAGCAGTACTTC. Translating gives CSVEVGQGAGEQYF.